This TCR beta chain comes out of a study of CD8+CD57+ T cells in acquired aplastic anemia. Overall study: Average CD4+ read depth in healthy donors was around 10 million reads.

Findings of the study overall: Some 28 sequences, all CD8+ CDR3, were shared between patients and controls.

The study profiled TCR beta VDJ and CDR3 using genomic DNA as template. A single record per CDR3 protein comes from TCRdb applying MiXCR to the reads. The sample lists some 220,000 distinct CDR3 sequences, 34% occurring once. The ends lost 5 bases at V and 5 bases at J; junction bases unmatched: 6. CDR3 length: 14 residues. The germline V gene encodes CDR1 SNHLY and CDR2 FYNNEI. Comments on this clonotype: Its cognate antigen is unknown.

This clonotype was obtained from a human donor in good health, serving as a control. Sequenced material: sorted CD4+, CD8+, or CD8+CD57+ T cells (not recorded which) from PBMCs. The chain uses TRBV2 and TRBJ1-2, with 9 bases lining up with TRBD1. CDR3 amino acids: CASSPAGTGYGYTF. The CDR3 nucleotides read TGTGCCAGCAGTCCTGCCGGGACAGGGTATGGCTACACCTTC.